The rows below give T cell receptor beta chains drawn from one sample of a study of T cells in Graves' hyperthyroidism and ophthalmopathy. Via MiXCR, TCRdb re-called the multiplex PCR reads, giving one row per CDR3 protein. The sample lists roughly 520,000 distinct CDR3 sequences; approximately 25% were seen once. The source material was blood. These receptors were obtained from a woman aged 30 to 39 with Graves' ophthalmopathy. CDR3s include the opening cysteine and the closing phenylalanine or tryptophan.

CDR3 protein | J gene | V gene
CASIKGSGGAVRETQYF | TRBJ2-5 | TRBV11-2
CSVVEGQGYEQYF | TRBJ2-7 | TRBV29-1
CASTSDSNYGYTF | TRBJ1-2 | TRBV12-3/TRBV12-4
CASSLRPPVYYEQYF | TRBJ2-7 | TRBV6-2/TRBV6-3
CSVERGLAGGPETQYF | TRBJ2-5 | TRBV29-1
CASSYGPDSNQPQHF | TRBJ1-5 | TRBV6-5
CASSLRTEYSGANVLTF | TRBJ2-6 | TRBV18
CASSFSLANEQYF | TRBJ2-7 | TRBV12-3/TRBV12-4
CASSVESATGHYGYTF | TRBJ1-2 | TRBV9
CASSYTFSGTDTQYF | TRBJ2-3 | TRBV6-2/TRBV6-3
CASSQEGTGKDTEAFF | TRBJ1-1 | TRBV4-1
CASSRGDRGRTEAFF | TRBJ1-1 | TRBV4-1
CASSPSTGDTNYGYTF | TRBJ1-2 | TRBV27
CASSPGGVGFTGELFF | TRBJ2-2 | TRBV12-3/TRBV12-4
CASSDIAGGPSYEQYF | TRBJ2-7 | TRBV11-1
CASSLPDREETQYF | TRBJ2-5 | TRBV19
CAWSALSGNTIYF | TRBJ1-3 | TRBV30
CATSRDPPRTGSNYGYTF | TRBJ1-2 | TRBV15
CASSFSGTSGNTIYF | TRBJ1-3 | TRBV7-2